The rows below give T cell receptor beta chains drawn from one sample of a study of response to subunit inactivated influenza vaccine. TCRdb re-called the RT-PCR reads with MiXCR, one entry per CDR3 protein. The sample holds around 570,000 distinct CDR3 sequences, about 10% seen once. These data also formed part of another study, on T cells expressing NK-cell markers.

The specimen was PBMCs from blood, collected on the day of vaccination. Source of these receptors: a man in his fifties or sixties who received an inactivated influenza vaccine. Each CDR3 is given with its conserved first and last residue. D genes are given only for firm matches. Clone size is shown for a subset of rows, as once, few, many or a class of expanded clone.

- | TRBJ2-3 | - | TRBV20-1 | CSGLPLGDTQYF | TGCAGTGGCCTGCCCCTTGGAGATACGCAGTATTTT
- | TRBJ2-7 | - | TRBV5-5 | CASSFGAFSAGEQYF | TGTGCCAGCAGCTTCGGCGCGTTTAGTGCGGGCGAGCAGTACTTC
TRBD2 | TRBJ2-7 | - | TRBV6-2/TRBV6-3 | CASSYPTSGRVLLYEQYF | TGTGCCAGCAGTTATCCGACTAGCGGGAGGGTCCTTCTCTACGAGCAGTACTTC
TRBD2 | TRBJ2-3 | - | TRBV18 | CASSPPAGVSTDTQYF | TGTGCCAGCTCACCACCAGCGGGAGTTTCCACAGATACGCAGTATTTT
- | TRBJ2-7 | - | TRBV6-6 | CASSSVATYEQYF | TGTGCCAGCAGTTCCGTGGCCACCTACGAGCAGTACTTC
- | TRBJ2-7 | few | TRBV12-3/TRBV12-4 | CASSLGRQAYEQYF | TGTGCCAGCAGTTTAGGGAGACAGGCCTACGAGCAGTACTTC
- | TRBJ2-1 | few | TRBV7-2 | CASSFFHFDEQFF | TGTGCCAGCAGCTTTTTCCATTTCGATGAGCAGTTCTTC
- | TRBJ1-5 | - | TRBV15 | CATSILQGGNQPQHF | TGTGCCACCAGCATCCTGCAGGGTGGCAATCAGCCCCAGCATTTT
TRBD2 | TRBJ2-1 | - | TRBV7-2 | CASWSSGNSYNEQFF | TGTGCCAGCTGGAGTAGCGGGAACTCCTACAATGAGCAGTTCTTC
- | TRBJ1-1 | - | TRBV5-1 | CASSLGGGSTEAFF | TGCGCCAGCAGCTTGGGAGGGGGGAGTACTGAAGCTTTCTTT
- | TRBJ2-7 | - | TRBV21-1 | CASSNRMDSNIYEQYF | TGTGCCAGCAGCAACCGAATGGATTCGAATATTTACGAGCAGTACTTC
- | TRBJ1-2 | - | TRBV30 | CAWSAQGHGYTF | TGTGCCTGGAGTGCGCAGGGCCATGGCTACACCTTC
- | TRBJ1-1 | - | TRBV4-2 | CASSQDATANTEAFF | TGTGCCAGCAGCCAAGATGCAACAGCGAACACTGAAGCTTTCTTT
- | TRBJ2-3 | few | TRBV7-8 | CASSRRRDTDTQYF | TGTGCCAGCAGCAGGCGCCGGGACACAGATACGCAGTATTTT
- | TRBJ1-1 | many | TRBV12-3/TRBV12-4 | CASSFAGLNTEAFF | TGTGCCAGCAGTTTCGCGGGGTTGAACACTGAAGCTTTCTTT
- | TRBJ2-6 | many | TRBV7-2 | CASSFGNSGANVLTF | TGTGCCAGCAGCTTTGGTAACTCTGGGGCCAACGTCCTGACTTTC
TRBD2 | TRBJ2-7 | many | TRBV12-3/TRBV12-4 | CASSLSGGGYEQYF | TGTGCCAGCAGTCTTAGCGGGGGCGGGTACGAGCAGTACTTC
- | TRBJ2-1 | few | TRBV29-1 | CSVEEGGNEQFF | TGCAGCGTTGAAGAGGGAGGTAATGAGCAGTTCTTC
TRBD1 | TRBJ1-1 | few | TRBV10-3 | CAISWDRDTEAFF | TGTGCCATCAGTTGGGACAGAGACACTGAAGCTTTCTTT
- | TRBJ2-1 | - | TRBV28 | CASREGQEQFF | TGTGCCAGCAGAGAGGGACAAGAGCAGTTCTTC
TRBD1 | TRBJ1-2 | - | TRBV11-2 | CASSLVLAGTGTNYGYTF | TGTGCCAGCAGCTTAGTATTGGCTGGGACAGGGACTAACTATGGCTACACCTTC
- | TRBJ2-2 | few | TRBV5-1 | CASSPGSANTGELFF | TGCGCCAGCAGTCCCGGGAGCGCAAACACCGGGGAGCTGTTTTTT
TRBD1 | TRBJ1-1 | many | TRBV14 | CASSQPQGAWTEAFF | TGTGCCAGCAGCCAGCCTCAGGGGGCGTGGACTGAAGCTTTCTTT
- | TRBJ1-4 | - | TRBV4-2 | CASSRGRAEGEKLFF | TGTGCCAGCAGCCGGGGACGGGCTGAAGGTGAAAAACTGTTTTTT
TRBD2 | TRBJ2-5 | many | TRBV10-3 | CAISDPSGGEETQYF | TGTGCCATCAGTGACCCTAGCGGGGGGGAAGAGACCCAGTACTTC
TRBD1 | TRBJ2-7 | - | TRBV5-1 | CASSLDRGHAYF | TGCGCCAGCAGCTTGGACAGGGGGCATGCGTACTTC
- | TRBJ2-2 | many | TRBV28 | CASSLERSFGNTGELFF | TGTGCCAGCAGTTTAGAAAGGAGCTTTGGGAACACCGGGGAGCTGTTTTTT
TRBD1 | TRBJ2-3 | - | TRBV10-3 | CAIRGPRTGQESDTQYF | TGTGCCATCAGGGGACCTCGGACAGGACAAGAGTCGGATACGCAGTATTTT
- | TRBJ1-1 | few | TRBV12-3/TRBV12-4 | CASSKLQPGGEAFF | TGTGCCAGCAGTAAACTCCAGCCGGGGGGCGAAGCTTTCTTT
TRBD2 | TRBJ2-3 | - | TRBV27 | CASRAGGSDTQYF | TGTGCCAGCAGGGCGGGGGGATCAGATACGCAGTATTTT
TRBD2 | TRBJ2-7 | - | TRBV4-2 | CASSQEAGAHYEQYF | TGTGCCAGCAGCCAAGAAGCGGGGGCCCACTACGAGCAGTACTTC
- | TRBJ2-3 | few | TRBV7-8 | CASSYDVGQYF | TGTGCCAGCAGCTACGACGTGGGGCAGTATTTT
TRBD2 | TRBJ2-1 | few | TRBV29-1 | CSVVWLAGHNEQFF | TGCAGCGTTGTTTGGCTAGCGGGCCACAATGAGCAGTTCTTC
- | TRBJ2-7 | - | TRBV28 | CASSLSQGGLYEQYF | TGTGCCAGCAGTTTGTCACAGGGTGGCCTTTACGAGCAGTACTTC
TRBD2 | TRBJ2-1 | few | TRBV4-3 | CASSHLAGREQFF | TGCGCCAGCAGCCACCTAGCGGGTCGTGAGCAGTTCTTC
- | TRBJ1-1 | many | TRBV7-2 | CASSWGGDTEAFF | TGTGCCAGCAGCTGGGGGGGGGACACTGAAGCTTTCTTT
- | TRBJ2-2 | many | TRBV20-1 | CSAREVTGELFF | TGCAGTGCTAGAGAGGTCACCGGGGAGCTGTTTTTT
- | TRBJ2-7 | few | TRBV7-2 | CASSLRSGTSEQYF | TGTGCCAGCAGCTTAAGATCAGGGACCTCCGAGCAGTACTTC
- | TRBJ1-6 | few | TRBV28 | CASSSQLYNSPLHF | TGTGCCAGCAGTTCCCAGCTGTATAATTCACCCCTCCACTTT
TRBD1 | TRBJ1-1 | few | TRBV18 | CASSPVGTGNAVNTEAFF | TGTGCCAGCTCACCTGTTGGGACAGGGAATGCGGTTAACACTGAAGCTTTCTTT
TRBD1 | TRBJ1-2 | many | TRBV7-2 | CASSQDRGNYGYTF | TGTGCCAGCAGCCAGGACAGGGGGAACTATGGCTACACCTTC
- | TRBJ1-5 | - | TRBV6-1 | CASSRGVSNQPQHF | TGTGCCAGCAGCCGCGGGGTTAGCAATCAGCCCCAGCATTTT
- | TRBJ1-6 | few | TRBV6-1 | CASSERWIQGNSPLHF | TGTGCCAGCAGTGAACGGTGGATCCAGGGAAATTCACCCCTCCACTTT
- | TRBJ1-5 | - | TRBV27 | CASSLSAVPSNQPQHF | TGTGCCAGCAGTTTATCTGCGGTTCCTAGCAATCAGCCCCAGCATTTT
- | TRBJ2-5 | - | TRBV5-1 | CASSVTAISRETQYF | TGCGCCAGCAGCGTAACAGCGATCTCCCGAGAGACCCAGTACTTC
- | TRBJ2-7 | few | TRBV20-1 | CSANTNTYEQYF | TGCAGTGCGAACACTAACACCTACGAGCAGTACTTC
TRBD1 | TRBJ1-1 | - | TRBV29-1 | CSVRQGGDTEAFF | TGCAGCGTAAGACAGGGAGGGGACACTGAAGCTTTCTTT
TRBD1 | TRBJ1-1 | - | TRBV20-1 | CSALLQGRDTEAFF | TGCAGTGCTCTTCTACAGGGGCGGGACACTGAAGCTTTCTTT
TRBD2 | TRBJ2-5 | - | TRBV5-1 | CASSIPTSGKQETQYF | TGCGCCAGCAGCATACCGACTAGCGGGAAACAAGAGACCCAGTACTTC
TRBD2 | TRBJ2-2 | few | TRBV4-3 | CASSQDSLAGPNTGELFF | TGCGCCAGCAGCCAAGATAGCCTAGCGGGCCCGAACACCGGGGAGCTGTTTTTT
- | TRBJ2-2 | - | TRBV18 | CASSSRRELFF | TGTGCCAGCTCATCGAGGCGGGAGCTGTTTTTT
- | TRBJ1-1 | - | TRBV21-1 | CASSNGVTKGTEAFF | TGTGCCAGCAGCAATGGAGTCACGAAGGGGACTGAAGCTTTCTTT
- | TRBJ1-5 | - | TRBV4-1 | CASSQVGGRSNQPQHF | TGCGCCAGCAGCCAAGTTGGCGGGCGGTCCAATCAGCCCCAGCATTTT
- | TRBJ2-7 | few | TRBV5-1 | CASSLTGRSYEQYF | TGCGCCAGCAGCTTGACAGGGAGATCCTACGAGCAGTACTTC